The source of this T cell receptor (beta chain) is a study of blood T cells in healthy people across ages. Broader study findings: Aged donors had fewer naive CD4+ cells and lower diversity than long-lived donors.

Trimming cost V 5 bases and J 3 bases, with 11 bases left between them. The germline V gene has CDR1 SQVTM and CDR2 ANQGSEA. The CDR3 covers 12 residues. A J-beta primer mix and a sample-barcoded 5' primer were used in a second PCR of about 7 to 12 cycles. Using its own MiXCR run on the 5' RACE reads, TCRdb lists one record per CDR3 protein. The sample contains fewer than 800,000 distinct CDR3 sequences, 49% of which appear only once. As to this clonotype: Its antigen is still unknown.

This clonotype originated in a woman aged 60-70 years in good health. The rearrangement joins TRBV29-1 to TRBJ2-7; D may match TRBD1 or TRBD2 (6 bases each). Source material: blood. CDR3 sequence reads: CSVIGGGYEQYF. CDR3 DNA sequence: TGCAGCGTTATCGGGGGCGGCTACGAGCAGTACTTC.